These T cell receptor beta chains were read from a single sample in a study of blood T cell repertoires in COVID-19. Libraries were prepared by immunoSEQ multiplex PCR; TCRdb keeps only in-frame clonotypes and omits some of them. This sample yields some 400,000 clones, of which over 85% are seen a single time; 1.7% belongs to the top ten. The specimen was PBMCs or T cells enriched from blood (not recorded which). Every receptor here comes from a woman aged 25 to 39 who had recovered from COVID-19. Each CDR3 is given with its conserved first and last residue. The D gene is left open where the match is weak. Size is stated for part of the rows, as once, few or many counts, or as a class when the clone is expanded.

v_gene,j_gene,abundance,d_gene,CDR3aa,CDR3nt
TRBV27,TRBJ2-1,.,TRBD2,CASSLAGGGNNEQFF,TGTGCCAGCAGTTTAGCGGGCGGGGGGAACAATGAGCAGTTCTTC
TRBV27,TRBJ2-1,.,TRBD2,CASSPGTSGGPYNEQFF,TGTGCCAGCAGTCCCGGGACTAGCGGGGGACCCTACAATGAGCAGTTCTTC
TRBV3-1/TRBV3-2,TRBJ1-3,.,.,CASSQDLPVSGLSGNTIYF,TGTGCCAGCAGCCAAGATTTGCCCGTCAGCGGCCTCTCTGGAAACACCATATATTTT
TRBV30,TRBJ1-4,.,TRBD1,CAWSKRLWDSQNEKLFF,TGTGCCTGGAGCAAGAGATTATGGGACAGCCAGAATGAAAAACTGTTTTTT
TRBV3-1/TRBV3-2,TRBJ2-7,.,TRBD2,CASSQYLPGTSGSEQYF,TGTGCCAGCAGCCAATATCTTCCCGGGACTAGCGGGAGCGAGCAGTACTTC
TRBV28,TRBJ1-4,.,.,CASSLLRGIHEKLFF,TGTGCCAGCAGTTTACTCAGGGGCATCCATGAAAAACTGTTTTTT
TRBV19,TRBJ1-5,.,TRBD1,CASSRDRGPYSNQPQHF,TGTGCCAGTAGTAGAGACAGGGGGCCTTATAGCAATCAGCCCCAGCATTTT
TRBV7-2,TRBJ2-3,.,TRBD2,CASSLPWSGGSSDTQYF,TGTGCCAGCAGCTTACCGTGGTCCGGCGGGAGTTCAGATACGCAGTATTTT
TRBV5-8,TRBJ2-3,.,TRBD2,CASSLVASGGRTDTQYF,TGTGCCAGCAGCTTGGTTGCTAGCGGGGGGCGCACAGATACGCAGTATTTT
TRBV7-9,TRBJ1-1,once,.,CASGEGMNTEAFF,TGTGCCAGTGGAGAAGGAATGAACACTGAAGCTTTCTTT
TRBV28,TRBJ2-1,once,.,CASSSRENPLAEQFF,TGTGCCAGCAGTTCCAGGGAAAACCCGCTCGCTGAGCAGTTCTTC
TRBV4-3,TRBJ1-1,.,.,CASSGRYSLNTEAFF,TGCGCCAGCAGCGGTCGGTACAGCTTGAACACTGAAGCTTTCTTT
TRBV30,TRBJ1-2,.,.,CAWREQGYGYTF,TGTGCCTGGAGGGAGCAGGGGTATGGCTACACCTTC
TRBV2,TRBJ2-5,.,.,CASTTGIGETQYF,TGTGCCAGCACTACAGGGATTGGAGAGACCCAGTACTTC
TRBV7-6,TRBJ1-2,.,.,CASGAGNGYTF,TGTGCCAGCGGGGCGGGGAATGGCTACACCTTC
TRBV7-9,TRBJ2-7,once,.,CASSLVSGEQYF,TGTGCCAGCAGCTTAGTATCGGGCGAGCAGTACTTC
TRBV5-1,TRBJ2-1,.,.,CASSVDPNGGLVQFF,TGCGCCAGCAGCGTAGACCCTAATGGAGGGCTCGTGCAGTTCTTC
TRBV5-1,TRBJ2-7,.,.,CASSARPDSYEQYF,TGCGCCAGCAGCGCCAGGCCCGACTCCTACGAGCAGTACTTC
TRBV7-3,TRBJ2-3,.,TRBD2,CASSLSGGIADTQYF,TGTGCCAGCAGCTTATCGGGAGGTATTGCAGATACGCAGTATTTT
TRBV6-5,TRBJ1-3,.,.,CASTYWGNTIYF,TGTGCCAGCACATACTGGGGAAACACCATATATTTT
TRBV28,TRBJ1-5,.,.,CASSSSAHYNQPQHF,TGTGCCAGCAGCTCCAGCGCTCACTACAATCAGCCCCAGCATTTT
TRBV5-1,TRBJ2-7,.,.,CASSLVGSGYEQYF,TGCGCCAGCAGCTTGGTAGGCTCGGGCTACGAGCAGTACTTC
TRBV19,TRBJ2-1,.,.,CASSGAESSYNEQFF,TGTGCCAGTAGTGGGGCCGAGAGCTCCTACAATGAGCAGTTCTTC
TRBV5-1,TRBJ2-5,.,TRBD2,CASSVLGLEETQYF,TGCGCCAGCAGCGTTTTAGGACTAGAAGAGACCCAGTACTTC
TRBV7-3,TRBJ2-1,few,TRBD1,CASSLTAGTARNEQFF,TGTGCCAGCAGCTTAACTGCAGGGACAGCTCGTAATGAGCAGTTCTTC
TRBV27,TRBJ2-3,.,TRBD2,CASSSGRGVADTQYF,TGTGCCAGCAGTAGCGGGAGAGGGGTTGCAGATACGCAGTATTTT
TRBV3-1/TRBV3-2,TRBJ1-1,.,.,CASSPRRVMNTEAFF,TGTGCCAGCAGCCCACGCAGGGTCATGAACACTGAAGCTTTCTTT
TRBV28,TRBJ2-1,.,TRBD2,CASSIGLAGVSYNEQFF,TGTGCCAGCAGTATTGGACTAGCGGGAGTTTCCTACAATGAGCAGTTCTTC
TRBV7-9,TRBJ1-2,.,.,CASSLAGALTPYGYTF,TGTGCCAGCAGCTTAGCAGGGGCCCTGACCCCGTATGGCTACACCTTC
TRBV27,TRBJ1-5,.,TRBD1,CASRRQGPNQPQHF,TGTGCCAGCAGGAGACAGGGCCCCAATCAGCCCCAGCATTTT
TRBV5-1,TRBJ2-5,.,TRBD2,CASSVGTSGSQETQYF,TGCGCCAGCAGCGTCGGGACTAGCGGGTCCCAAGAGACCCAGTACTTC
TRBV10-1,TRBJ2-1,.,.,CASSESNVTSSYNEQFF,TGCGCCAGCAGTGAGTCGAACGTGACAAGCTCCTACAATGAGCAGTTCTTC
TRBV11-2,TRBJ2-7,.,.,CASSFGDSRSYEQYF,TGTGCCAGCAGCTTCGGGGACTCGCGCTCCTACGAGCAGTACTTC
TRBV27,TRBJ2-5,.,TRBD1,CASSIRGLGETQYF,TGTGCCAGCAGTATCAGGGGGCTCGGTGAGACCCAGTACTTC
TRBV6-5,TRBJ1-2,.,.,CASSQGLLNYGYTF,TGTGCCAGCAGTCAGGGGCTACTCAACTATGGCTACACCTTC
TRBV29-1,TRBJ1-5,once,.,CSVAGANQPQHF,TGCAGCGTTGCAGGGGCCAATCAGCCCCAGCATTTT
TRBV11-2,TRBJ2-2,.,TRBD1,CASSRGQGVTGELFF,TGTGCCAGCAGCCGTGGACAGGGTGTAACCGGGGAGCTGTTTTTT
TRBV25-1,TRBJ1-4,.,TRBD1,CASRRDRGDEKLFF,TGTGCCAGCAGGCGGGACAGGGGGGATGAAAAACTGTTTTTT
TRBV30,TRBJ1-2,.,TRBD1,CAWVGARGRGGYTF,TGTGCCTGGGTAGGGGCCAGGGGGCGGGGTGGCTACACCTTC
TRBV28,TRBJ2-1,.,.,CASSLGGASYNEQFF,TGTGCCAGCAGTTTAGGGGGGGCAAGCTACAATGAGCAGTTCTTC
TRBV6-1,TRBJ1-1,.,.,CASSESGRMNTEAFF,TGTGCCAGCAGTGAATCAGGCAGAATGAACACTGAAGCTTTCTTT
TRBV19,TRBJ1-2,.,TRBD1,CASSNQDRGRYGYTF,TGTGCCAGTAGTAACCAGGACAGGGGGCGTTATGGCTACACCTTC
TRBV4-3,TRBJ2-3,.,.,CASSKGSTSTDTQYF,TGCGCCAGCAGTAAGGGGTCGACTAGCACAGATACGCAGTATTTT
TRBV27,TRBJ2-3,.,TRBD2,CASSWGTTDTDTQYF,TGTGCCAGCAGTTGGGGGACTACGGACACAGATACGCAGTATTTT
TRBV11-3,TRBJ2-5,.,.,CASSHGQGGSETQYF,TGTGCCAGCAGCCACGGGCAGGGGGGTTCGGAGACCCAGTACTTC
TRBV6-2/TRBV6-3,TRBJ1-2,.,TRBD1,CASSKSGTATLLYYGYTF,TGTGCCAGCAGCAAATCAGGGACAGCAACCCTTCTTTACTATGGCTACACCTTC
TRBV6-2/TRBV6-3,TRBJ2-1,.,.,CASSPKAGFGYNEQFF,TGTGCCAGCAGTCCCAAGGCCGGGTTTGGCTACAATGAGCAGTTCTTC